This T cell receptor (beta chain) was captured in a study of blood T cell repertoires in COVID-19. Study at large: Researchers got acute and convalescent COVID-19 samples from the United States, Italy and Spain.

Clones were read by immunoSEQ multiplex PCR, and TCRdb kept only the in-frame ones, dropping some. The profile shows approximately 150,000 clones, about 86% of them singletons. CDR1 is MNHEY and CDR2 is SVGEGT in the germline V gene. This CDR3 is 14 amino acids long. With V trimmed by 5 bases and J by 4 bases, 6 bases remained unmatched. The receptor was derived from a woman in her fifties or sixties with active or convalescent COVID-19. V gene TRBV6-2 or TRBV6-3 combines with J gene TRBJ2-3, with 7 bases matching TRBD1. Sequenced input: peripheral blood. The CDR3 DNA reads TGTGCCAGCAGTGAGGGGGCGAAGGCAGATACGCAGTATTTT. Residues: CASSEGAKADTQYF.